This T cell receptor (beta chain) was documented in a study of resident and recirculating memory T cells in vitiligo. Trimming removed 7 bases from V and 2 bases from J, with 11 bases in between. The germline V gene has CDR1 MNHNS and CDR2 SASEGT. The CDR3 runs to 14 residues. The method was immunoSEQ multiplex PCR; TCRdb's version includes in-frame clones alone and lacks a portion of them. The sample lists tens of thousands of clones, 90% to 95% seen once, with about 5% in the top ten. This sequence originates from a male donor with vitiligo. Sequenced: blood. The J gene is TRBJ2-2, the V gene TRBV6-1; D is ambiguous. This CDR3 reads CASNRLINTGELFF. The CDR3 coding sequence is TGTGCCAGCAACCGACTTATTAACACCGGGGAGCTGTTTTTT.